The present T cell receptor (beta chain) was sequenced within a study of cytomegalovirus exposure and HLA in healthy donors. The wider study: Earlier results showed roughly 120 million unique TCR beta sequences derived from 150 million to 200 million T cells. Study-level points and caveats: On later analysis, the bulk of CMV-associated TCR beta chains appeared to be HLA-restricted. CMV antigen specificity of three CMV-associated chains was confirmed in vitro.

Use of 60 Vbeta and 13 Jbeta primers characterized the PCR. Some clones are missing from TCRdb's copy, which holds only in-frame ones; the method was immunoSEQ multiplex PCR. There are 150,000 to 200,000 clones in the sample, with around 1.2% held by the top ten. This CDR3 spans 19 amino acids. Unmatched junction bases numbered 9, after V lost 0 bases and J lost 0 bases. Germline assignment: CDR1 LGHNA and CDR2 YSLEER. As concerns this clone: Its specificity is unknown.

This chain joins TRBV4-3 and TRBJ2-4; TRBD1 matches at 9 bases. The sequenced material came from PBMCs. This sequence originates from a woman aged 55-70 years in good health and CMV-seronegative. CDR3 sequence (DNA): TGCGCCAGCAGCCAAGAAATGGGACAGGGTAAACTAGCCAAAAACATTCAGTACTTC. It translates to CASSQEMGQGKLAKNIQYF.